Shown below are 31 T cell receptor beta chains from a single sample sequenced in a study of beta chain features in type 1 diabetes. The study reverse transcribed the entire isolated RNA, so it sequenced expressed TCRB transcripts. Measured with immunoSEQ multiplex PCR; TCRdb has only the in-frame clones, and not every one. The table includes more than 150,000 clones, 11% detected once. Input material: central memory CD4+ T cells from blood. These receptors were collected from a young man in good health.

Concerning this clone itself: Different DNA sequences within this sample yield the same CDR3. The V and J genes are TRBV10-3 and TRBJ2-5; 7 positions match TRBD2. After removal of 0 bases from V and 4 bases from J, the junction contained 2 bases not matched to a gene. Germline-derived CDR1 and CDR2 are ENHRY and SYGVKD. The CDR3 length is 14 residues. This CDR3 is CAISESGGGETQYF. The CDR3 DNA sequence: TGTGCCATCAGTGAGTCGGGCGGGGGAGAGACCCAGTACTTC.

A few counts support this clone. The chain uses TRBV29-1 and TRBJ2-6, with D unclear. This CDR3 region has 13 residues. Germline-derived CDR1 and CDR2 are SQVTM and ANQGSEA. V lost 4 bases and J lost 0, with 4 bases in between. CDR3 protein: CSVVSSGANVLTF. CDR3 coding DNA: TGCAGCGTTGTGAGCTCTGGGGCCAACGTCCTGACTTTC. The complete variable domain, with remaining parts taken from reference TRBV29-1 and TRBJ2-6, reads SAVISQKPSRDICQRGTSLTIQCQVDSQVTMMFWYRQQPGQSLTLIATANQGSEATYESGFVIDKFPISRPNLTFSTLTVSNMSPEDSSIYLCSVVSSGANVLTFGAGSRLTVL.

The chain links TRBV15 to TRBJ1-4, with D unclear. The V end was cut by 8 bases, the J end by 8 bases, with 9 bases between. The CDR3 runs to 11 residues. Germline V lookup: CDR1 LNHNV, CDR2 YYDKDF (reference sequence). The DNA for the CDR3 is TGTGCCACCTTGGGTGGAGAAAAACTGTTTTTT. Translating gives CATLGGEKLFF.

This sequence joins TRBV9 and TRBJ2-5; D gene uncertain. The CDR3 covers 14 residues. Per germline, CDR1 SGDLS and CDR2 YYNGEE. Trimming pared 0 bases from V and 1 base from J, leaving 7 bases between. The CDR3 region has the DNA TGTGCCAGCAGCGTAGGCAGATTCCAAGAGACCCAGTACTTC. It codes for CASSVGRFQETQYF.

The gene calls are TRBV27 and TRBJ1-2, with D unresolved. The CDR3 is 13 residues long. Trimming took 2 bases from V and 5 from J, leaving 9 bases between them. The germline CDR1 and CDR2 sequences are MNHEY and SMNVEV (reference sequence). The CDR3 coding sequence is TGTGCCAGCAGTTTAAGTAAGGGTTATGGCTACACCTTC. Its translation is CASSLSKGYGYTF.

This clone was picked up a small number of times. The chain joins TRBV6-5 to TRBJ2-1, with 14 bases lining up with TRBD2. Germline CDR1 MNHEY, CDR2 SVGAGI. V was clipped by 5 bases and J by 7 bases; unmatched bases: 4. CDR3 length equals 15 residues. The CDR3 region has the DNA TGTGCCAGCAGTAAGACTAGCGGGAGGGTGAATGAGCAGTTCTTC. Its protein product is CASSKTSGRVNEQFF.

The V call is TRBV30, the J call TRBJ1-5, with 9 bases identical to TRBD1. The V segment lost 2 bases and the J segment 6 bases; nucleotides outside the gene matches: 8. The CDR3 length is 15 residues. The germline V gene encodes CDR1 GTSNPN and CDR2 SVGIG (reference sequence). The CDR3 loop reads CAWSTGTGMFQPQHF. CDR3 nucleotide sequence: TGTGCCTGGAGTACCGGGACAGGGATGTTTCAGCCCCAGCATTTT.

The table lists this clone with a few counts. The chain uses TRBV29-1 and TRBJ1-5; D is perhaps TRBD1 (5 bases). Germline V lookup: CDR1 SQVTM, CDR2 ANQGSEA. The V end was cut by 6 bases, the J end by 6 bases, with 15 bases between. The CDR3 has 13 residues. The CDR3 DNA follows: TGCAGCGTGGGGACTGTGGCGGCTCAGCCCCAGCATTTT. Translated, it gives CSVGTVAAQPQHF.

In this sample, this clone turned up a few times. The CDR3 DNA reads as TGCGCCAGCAGCTTGGCCGGCGAAGGCACTGAAGCTTTCTTT. It encodes CASSLAGEGTEAFF. This chain links TRBV5-1 with TRBJ1-1; D remains ambiguous. Trimming pared 0 bases from V and 4 bases from J, leaving 10 bases between. The CDR3 is 14 amino acids. Germline-derived CDR1 and CDR2 are SGHRS and YFSETQ.

J is TRBJ2-7 and V is TRBV7-6; no reliable D call. Germline lookup yields CDR1 SGHVS and CDR2 FNYEAQ. Between the trimmed V and J ends, which lost 5 bases and 6 bases, there was a span of 11 bases. This CDR3 has 12 amino acids. The CDR3 reads CASSEQKREQYF. CDR3 coding DNA: TGTGCCAGCAGCGAACAGAAACGCGAGCAGTACTTC.

As regards this clone: The identical CDR3 is also encoded by other nucleotide sequences in the sample. J is TRBJ2-7 and V is TRBV6-6; 7 bases are a match to TRBD2. Per the germline V gene, CDR1 is MNHNY and CDR2 is SVGAGI (reference sequence). V was pared by 2 bases and J by 2 bases, with 3 bases of the junction left unmatched. The CDR3 totals 14 residues. The CDR3 DNA is TGTGCCAGCAGTTACGGCGGGAGTGCCTACGAGCAGTACTTC. It yields the protein CASSYGGSAYEQYF.

This clone was recorded many times. This sequence joins TRBV7-9 and TRBJ2-5; D perhaps matches TRBD2 (6 bases). CDR1 is SEHNR and CDR2 is FQNEAQ in the germline V gene (reference sequence). The CDR3 loop spans 15 amino acids. V lost 5 bases and J lost 5, with 18 bases in between. CDR3 amino acids: CASSPLRVGGETQYF. As DNA, the CDR3 is TGTGCCAGCAGCCCCCTCCGCGTTGGGGGGGAGACCCAGTACTTC.

Only a few counts were recorded for this clone. CDR3 residues: CASSLDRNYGYTF. The CDR3 bases are TGTGCCAGCAGCTTGGACCGTAACTATGGCTACACCTTC. J is TRBJ1-2 and V is TRBV5-4; D is unclear. The CDR3 is 13 amino acids. The germline V gene has CDR1 SGHNT and CDR2 YYREEE (reference sequence). Trimming took 0 bases from V and 1 from J, leaving 4 bases between them.

There are a few counts of this clone. This chain joins TRBV15 and TRBJ2-3; maybe TRBD1 (5 bases). The germline CDR1 and CDR2 sequences are LNHNV and YYDKDF (reference sequence). V lost 4 bases to trimming and J lost 6 bases, with 14 bases between them. This CDR3 has 14 amino acids. In nucleotides, the CDR3 is TGTGCCACCAGCATCCGACAGACCCTGGATACGCAGTATTTT. This sequence encodes CATSIRQTLDTQYF.

This clone came up many times. This rearrangement joins TRBV7-9 to TRBJ1-4, with TRBD1 as a possible D gene (5 bases). V dropped 6 bases and J dropped 8 bases, with 10 bases sitting between them. Germline V lookup: CDR1 SEHNR, CDR2 FQNEAQ (reference sequence). The CDR3 spans 12 residues. The CDR3 is CASRGDVEKLFF. DNA for the CDR3: TGTGCCAGCAGGGGGGATGTGGAAAAACTGTTTTTT.

This chain joins TRBV27 and TRBJ1-5, with 10 bases matching TRBD1. The length of the CDR3 is 16 residues. J was trimmed by 2 bases and V by 5 bases; bases with no gene match: 6. The germline gives CDR1 MNHEY, CDR2 SMNVEV (reference sequence). DNA of the CDR3: TGTGCCAGCAGTGGAACGACAGGGGGCCGCAATCAGCCCCAGCATTTT. This sequence encodes CASSGTTGGRNQPQHF.

The rearrangement uses TRBV27 and TRBJ2-7, with 7 bases aligning to TRBD2. CDR3 size: 15 residues. Germline V gene sequence: CDR1 MNHEY, CDR2 SMNVEV (reference sequence). Trimming cost V 4 bases and J 9 bases; bases outside gene matches: 15. The CDR3 DNA follows: TGTGCCAGCAGTTCCCCCAGCGGGATGGTTAGTAGGCAGTACTTC. The encoded protein is CASSSPSGMVSRQYF.

This clone was observed a few times. This chain uses TRBV5-1 with TRBJ2-5; possible D gene TRBD1, 5 bases. The CDR3 consists of 15 residues. The germline gives CDR1 SGHRS, CDR2 YFSETQ. Between the trimmed V and J ends, which lost 0 bases and 4 bases, there was a span of 13 bases. The CDR3: CASSLVGRVGETQYF. Here the CDR3 DNA reads TGCGCCAGCAGCTTGGTTGGCAGGGTGGGAGAGACCCAGTACTTC.

This clone has a handful of counts. The chain employs TRBV5-1 and TRBJ2-3, with D perhaps TRBD1 (6 bases). Trimming removed 4 bases at V and 4 bases at J, with 13 bases between. The CDR3 has 14 residues. The germline V gene encodes CDR1 SGHRS and CDR2 YFSETQ. This CDR3 reads CASSPSTGSDTQYF. CDR3 nucleotide sequence: TGCGCCAGCAGCCCTAGTACAGGGTCAGATACGCAGTATTTT.

The rearrangement uses TRBV28 and TRBJ2-7, with 7 bases identical to TRBD1. J gave up 0 bases and V 6 bases, and 8 bases lay outside the gene matches. This CDR3 comprises 15 residues. Germline CDR1 is MDHEN and CDR2 is SYDVKM. CDR3 sequence (DNA): TGTGCCAGCAGAAATGTGGACAGGAGCTCCTACGAGCAGTACTTC. Translating it yields CASRNVDRSSYEQYF.

Turning to this clone: The sample contains more than one DNA sequence encoding this CDR3. The chain couples TRBV28 to TRBJ2-7; D gene ambiguous. In germline, CDR1 is MDHEN, CDR2 SYDVKM. CDR3 size: 11 residues. Trimming took off 3 bases at V and 4 bases at J, with 4 bases between the two ends. CDR3 residues: CASSLGYEQYF. CDR3 coding DNA: TGTGCCAGCAGTTTGGGGTACGAGCAGTACTTC.

There are a few counts of this clone. The genes are TRBV5-6 and TRBJ2-5; a possible D gene is TRBD1 (6 bases). The CDR3 is 13 residues long. Trimming shortened V by 2 bases and J by 4 bases, and 9 bases separated the two germline ends. Germline V CDR1 and CDR2: SGHDT, YYEEEE. CDR3 sequence reads: CASSFGTTETQYF. The CDR3 DNA reads TGTGCCAGCAGCTTCGGGACAACAGAGACCCAGTACTTC. Based on the CDR3 plus reference TRBV5-6 and TRBJ2-5, the full variable domain is DAGVTQSPTHLIKTRGQQVTLRCSPKSGHDTVSWYQQALGQGPQFIFQYYEEEERQRGNFPDRFSGHQFPNYSSELNVNALLLGDSALYLCASSFGTTETQYFGPGTRLLVL.

This clone was seen repeatedly, ten times or more. V is TRBV7-9 and J is TRBJ1-1, with D unclear. Per germline, CDR1 SEHNR and CDR2 FQNEAQ (reference sequence). Trimming took off 5 bases at V and 0 bases at J, with 16 bases between the two ends. There are 16 residues in the CDR3. The CDR3, as DNA: TGTGCCAGCAGCCCCCACTCTCAGTTCATGAACACTGAAGCTTTCTTT. Translated: CASSPHSQFMNTEAFF.

V and J are TRBV10-3 and TRBJ1-1; D remains unclear. CDR1 ENHRY and CDR2 SYGVKD come from the germline V gene. V lost 3 bases to trimming and J lost 1 base, with 9 bases between them. This CDR3 comprises 14 residues. CDR3 protein: CAISEGSGNTEAFF. As DNA, the CDR3 is TGTGCCATCAGTGAAGGGTCGGGGAACACTGAAGCTTTCTTT.

This chain joins TRBV2 and TRBJ1-2; D unclear. CDR1 and CDR2 (germline): SNHLY, FYNNEI. V gave up 4 bases and J gave up 7 bases, with 10 bases separating them. This CDR3 comprises 12 residues. The CDR3 loop reads CASSGQGGGYTF. The CDR3 DNA follows: TGTGCCAGCAGTGGACAAGGCGGTGGCTACACCTTC.

This clone was counted a few times. This sequence joins TRBV29-1 and TRBJ2-5; D gene ambiguous. The germline CDR1 and CDR2 sequences are SQVTM and ANQGSEA. This CDR3 has 14 residues. Trimming took off 5 bases at V and 5 bases at J, with 18 bases between the two ends. CDR3 coding DNA: TGCAGCGTTTCGCGTAGGGCCGTGGGGGAGACCCAGTACTTC. This encodes CSVSRRAVGETQYF. Supplemented by reference TRBV29-1 and TRBJ2-5, the full variable domain reads SAVISQKPSRDICQRGTSLTIQCQVDSQVTMMFWYRQQPGQSLTLIATANQGSEATYESGFVIDKFPISRPNLTFSTLTVSNMSPEDSSIYLCSVSRRAVGETQYFGPGTRLLVL.

This clone was counted ten times or more. This rearrangement joins TRBV29-1 to TRBJ1-1; TRBD1 matches 10 bases. CDR1 SQVTM and CDR2 ANQGSEA come from the germline V gene. J was trimmed by 1 base and V by 6 bases; bases with no gene match: 5. There are 14 residues in the CDR3. The chain's CDR3 is CSVLTGGPNTEAFF. CDR3 DNA: TGCAGCGTCTTGACAGGGGGCCCGAACACTGAAGCTTTCTTT.

V is TRBV28 and J is TRBJ2-1; 8 nucleotides match TRBD2. V shed 4 bases and J 5 bases; nucleotides not matched to a gene: 10. Germline CDR1 MDHEN, CDR2 SYDVKM. The CDR3 is 16 amino acids. Written as DNA, the CDR3 is TGTGCCAGCAGTTCTAATCGGGGGGGCCGCGACAATGAGCAGTTCTTC. Translating it yields CASSSNRGGRDNEQFF.

This clone was seen a handful of times. This chain links TRBV27 with TRBJ2-3; D uncertain. Trimming left V 2 bases short and J 2 bases short, with 5 bases between. This CDR3 region has 13 residues. Germline V gene lookup returns CDR1 MNHEY and CDR2 SMNVEV (reference sequence). CDR3 sequence reads: CASSLKFTDTQYF. CDR3 bases: TGTGCCAGCAGTTTAAAGTTCACAGATACGCAGTATTTT.

The chain joins TRBV25-1 to TRBJ2-7; D tentatively reads TRBD1 or TRBD2 (6 bases each). Deletions cut 7 bases from V and 5 bases from J, with 15 bases between. The CDR3 runs 13 residues. Germline V CDR1 and CDR2: MGHDK, SYGVNS. The CDR3 sequence: CASKQKGGHEQYF. DNA for the CDR3: TGTGCCAGCAAACAGAAGGGGGGCCACGAGCAGTACTTC.

This sequence joins TRBV5-1 and TRBJ1-1; D remains unclear. The germline V gene encodes CDR1 SGHRS and CDR2 YFSETQ. The CDR3 contains 14 residues. The ends were cut back, 3 bases at V and 1 base at J, with 10 bases in the middle. CDR3 sequence: CASSSVAGNTEAFF. The CDR3 DNA reads TGCGCCAGCAGCTCGGTGGCAGGGAACACTGAAGCTTTCTTT.